One and the same sample provided the 3 T cell receptor beta chains below, sequenced in a study of blood T cell repertoires in COVID-19. Assay: immunoSEQ multiplex PCR; the TCRdb copy retains only in-frame clones and omits some. The data hold about 160,000 clones, with more than 65% observed a single time. Sample: peripheral blood. These receptors were taken from a woman aged 60-75 years with COVID-19, enrolled during active disease.

The chain has TRBV7-9 and TRBJ1-2; D is unresolved. The CDR3 totals 14 residues. V lost 0 bases, J lost 2 bases, and 7 bases lay in between. Germline V lookup: CDR1 SEHNR, CDR2 FQNEAQ (reference sequence). CDR3 loop: CASSLAVGNYGYTF. CDR3 coding DNA: TGTGCCAGCAGCTTAGCGGTGGGCAACTATGGCTACACCTTC.

This clone was observed a few times. The V and J genes are TRBV6-6 and TRBJ1-2; D not certain. The CDR3 runs 12 residues. In germline, CDR1 is MNHNY, CDR2 SVGAGI (reference sequence). The V end was cut by 8 bases, the J end by 4 bases, with 11 bases between. CDR3 protein: CASGLELYGYTF. The CDR3 nucleotides are TGTGCCAGCGGTCTGGAGCTCTATGGCTACACCTTC.

The rearrangement links TRBV5-6 to TRBJ2-6, with D perhaps matching TRBD2 (5 bases). Trimming pared 5 bases from V and 0 bases from J, leaving 15 bases between. The CDR3 is 17 amino acids. Germline CDR1 SGHDT, CDR2 YYEEEE. The CDR3 DNA reads TGTGCCAGCAGTCTGGACTTTTCCCCCTCTGGGGCCAACGTCCTGACTTTC. Its protein product is CASSLDFSPSGANVLTF. Drawing the rest from reference TRBV5-6 and TRBJ2-6, the complete variable domain is DAGVTQSPTHLIKTRGQQVTLRCSPKSGHDTVSWYQQALGQGPQFIFQYYEEEERQRGNFPDRFSGHQFPNYSSELNVNALLLGDSALYLCASSLDFSPSGANVLTFGAGSRLTVL.